A selection of T cell receptor beta chains follows, all from one sample in a study of Graves' ophthalmopathy and Graves' hyperthyroidism. In TCRdb, the multiplex PCR reads were re-called with MiXCR into one record per CDR3 protein. The sample contains approximately 210,000 distinct CDR3 sequences, 25% to 35% of which appear only once. Sequencing input: peripheral blood. Receptor source: a man aged 50-59 years with Graves' ophthalmopathy. Each CDR3 is given with its conserved first and last residue. Each record gives: V gene, J gene, clone size, D gene, CDR3 length, CDR3 protein, CDR3 DNA. D genes are given only for firm matches. Size is omitted from some rows. Given values are once, few, many or a class for expanded clones.

V gene: TRBV7-2
J gene: TRBJ1-5
clone size: many
D gene: TRBD1
CDR3 length: 15
CDR3 protein: CASSLGQVSYQPQHF
CDR3 DNA: TGTGCCAGCAGTCTTGGACAGGTCTCTTATCAGCCCCAGCATTTT

V gene: TRBV6-5
J gene: TRBJ1-1
clone size: NA
D gene: NA
CDR3 length: 13
CDR3 protein: CASSRIGMPEAFF
CDR3 DNA: TGTGCCAGCAGTCGGATAGGGATGCCTGAAGCTTTCTTT

V gene: TRBV11-2
J gene: TRBJ2-5
clone size: few
D gene: NA
CDR3 length: 12
CDR3 protein: CASSWGGETQYF
CDR3 DNA: TGTGCCAGCAGCTGGGGCGGCGAGACCCAGTACTTC

V gene: TRBV14
J gene: TRBJ1-3
clone size: many
D gene: NA
CDR3 length: 15
CDR3 protein: CASSLPGNLGNTIYF
CDR3 DNA: TGTGCCAGCAGCCTCCCCGGCAACTTGGGAAACACCATATATTTT

V gene: TRBV6-1
J gene: TRBJ2-5
clone size: NA
D gene: NA
CDR3 length: 15
CDR3 protein: CASRQGRVPGETQYF
CDR3 DNA: TGTGCCAGCAGGCAGGGTCGGGTGCCGGGAGAGACCCAGTACTTC

V gene: TRBV15
J gene: TRBJ1-6
clone size: many
D gene: NA
CDR3 length: 13
CDR3 protein: CATRVSYNSPLHF
CDR3 DNA: TGTGCCACCCGGGTCTCCTATAATTCACCCCTCCACTTT

V gene: TRBV6-5
J gene: TRBJ1-1
clone size: few
D gene: TRBD1
CDR3 length: 15
CDR3 protein: CASSYTGTGNTEAFF
CDR3 DNA: TGTGCCAGCAGTTACACCGGGACAGGGAACACTGAAGCTTTCTTT

V gene: TRBV27
J gene: TRBJ2-2
clone size: many
D gene: TRBD2
CDR3 length: 13
CDR3 protein: CASSGLAPGELFF
CDR3 DNA: TGTGCCAGCAGCGGACTAGCTCCCGGGGAGCTGTTTTTT

V gene: TRBV6-1
J gene: TRBJ1-6
clone size: many
D gene: NA
CDR3 length: 14
CDR3 protein: CASTEARGNSPLHF
CDR3 DNA: TGTGCCAGCACCGAAGCCAGGGGTAATTCACCCCTCCACTTT

V gene: TRBV7-2
J gene: TRBJ2-7
clone size: many
D gene: NA
CDR3 length: 13
CDR3 protein: CASSSRQSYEQYF
CDR3 DNA: TGTGCCAGCAGCTCTAGACAGTCCTACGAGCAGTACTTC

V gene: TRBV27
J gene: TRBJ1-2
clone size: many
D gene: NA
CDR3 length: 13
CDR3 protein: CASSLAANYGYTF
CDR3 DNA: TGTGCCAGCAGTTTAGCAGCTAACTATGGCTACACCTTC

V gene: TRBV12-3/TRBV12-4
J gene: TRBJ2-7
clone size: NA
D gene: NA
CDR3 length: 14
CDR3 protein: CASSLDHPAWEQYF
CDR3 DNA: TGTGCCAGCAGTTTGGACCACCCGGCGTGGGAGCAGTACTTC

V gene: TRBV9
J gene: TRBJ2-7
clone size: many
D gene: NA
CDR3 length: 12
CDR3 protein: CASSVVRYEQYF
CDR3 DNA: TGTGCCAGCAGCGTAGTTAGGTACGAGCAGTACTTC

V gene: TRBV19
J gene: TRBJ1-5
clone size: many
D gene: NA
CDR3 length: 13
CDR3 protein: CASSMGPNQPQHF
CDR3 DNA: TGTGCCAGTAGTATGGGGCCGAATCAGCCCCAGCATTTT

V gene: TRBV5-1
J gene: TRBJ1-3
clone size: many
D gene: NA
CDR3 length: 13
CDR3 protein: CASSEDGGNTIYF
CDR3 DNA: TGCGCCAGCAGTGAGGACGGCGGAAACACCATATATTTT

V gene: TRBV4-3
J gene: TRBJ2-5
clone size: many
D gene: TRBD2
CDR3 length: 14
CDR3 protein: CASSHRGGEGTQYF
CDR3 DNA: TGCGCCAGCAGTCATCGGGGGGGAGAGGGGACCCAGTACTTC

V gene: TRBV28
J gene: TRBJ1-5
clone size: many
D gene: NA
CDR3 length: 16
CDR3 protein: CASTTTGKLGGQPQHF
CDR3 DNA: TGTGCCAGCACCACGACCGGAAAGTTAGGGGGTCAGCCCCAGCATTTT

V gene: TRBV5-1
J gene: TRBJ2-2
clone size: many
D gene: TRBD1
CDR3 length: 14
CDR3 protein: CASSWGQVTGELFF
CDR3 DNA: TGCGCCAGCAGCTGGGGACAGGTCACCGGGGAGCTGTTTTTT

V gene: TRBV10-3
J gene: TRBJ2-5
clone size: many
D gene: NA
CDR3 length: 13
CDR3 protein: CAINRGGQETQYF
CDR3 DNA: TGTGCCATCAACCGAGGGGGGCAAGAGACCCAGTACTTC

V gene: TRBV3-1
J gene: TRBJ1-2
clone size: many
D gene: NA
CDR3 length: 12
CDR3 protein: CASSQSRYGYTF
CDR3 DNA: TGTGCCAGCAGCCAAAGCCGCTATGGCTACACCTTC

V gene: TRBV12-3/TRBV12-4
J gene: TRBJ2-7
clone size: NA
D gene: TRBD1
CDR3 length: 14
CDR3 protein: CASSQGGSVYEQYF
CDR3 DNA: TGTGCCAGCTCTCAAGGGGGCAGTGTCTACGAGCAGTACTTC

V gene: TRBV4-3
J gene: TRBJ2-7
clone size: many
D gene: NA
CDR3 length: 15
CDR3 protein: CASSPGTSFAGEQYF
CDR3 DNA: TGCGCCAGCAGCCCCGGGACGTCCTTTGCGGGGGAGCAGTACTTC

V gene: TRBV28
J gene: TRBJ2-7
clone size: many
D gene: TRBD1
CDR3 length: 14
CDR3 protein: CASRRTGTPYEQYF
CDR3 DNA: TGTGCCAGCAGAAGGACAGGGACCCCCTACGAGCAGTACTTC

V gene: TRBV13
J gene: TRBJ1-4
clone size: many
D gene: NA
CDR3 length: 18
CDR3 protein: CASSSRKQGSFGSEKLFF
CDR3 DNA: TGTGCCAGCAGCTCGCGGAAACAGGGTAGCTTTGGGAGTGAAAAACTGTTTTTT

V gene: TRBV30
J gene: TRBJ2-2
clone size: many
D gene: NA
CDR3 length: 15
CDR3 protein: CAWSEGGSNTGELFF
CDR3 DNA: TGTGCCTGGAGTGAGGGGGGATCGAACACCGGGGAGCTGTTTTTT

V gene: TRBV28
J gene: TRBJ2-7
clone size: many
D gene: TRBD2
CDR3 length: 15
CDR3 protein: CASSSSGTAFGEQYF
CDR3 DNA: TGTGCCAGCAGTTCTAGCGGGACTGCCTTTGGCGAGCAGTACTTC

V gene: TRBV5-1
J gene: TRBJ1-2
clone size: many
D gene: TRBD1
CDR3 length: 13
CDR3 protein: CASSLEHRGGYTF
CDR3 DNA: TGCGCCAGCAGCTTGGAGCACAGGGGCGGCTACACCTTC